This T cell receptor beta chain was sequenced during a study of cytomegalovirus exposure and HLA in healthy donors. Study-wide results and caveats: It was reported that TCR beta sequences correctly inferred the HLA-A and HLA-B alleles for most subjects. The study recorded around 160 TCR beta chains that were cytomegalovirus-associated.

The PCR employed 60 Vbeta primers together with 13 Jbeta primers. This table comes from immunoSEQ multiplex PCR, and its TCRdb copy is limited to in-frame clones, with some not included. The sample includes about 270,000 clones, around 65% of them seen just once. The CDR3 sequence is 15 residues long. The germline gives CDR1 SEHNR, CDR2 FQNEAQ (reference sequence). V was pared by 4 bases and J by 3 bases, with 13 bases between. With regard to this clone: Its specificity is unknown.

The specimen was PBMCs. The chain links TRBV7-9 to TRBJ1-3, with D tentatively TRBD1 (5 bases). This sequence originates from a female donor in good health and CMV-seronegative. The CDR3 loop reads CASSWAGGFGNTIYF. The CDR3 DNA reads TGTGCCAGCAGCTGGGCCGGGGGATTTGGAAACACCATATATTTT.